One sample yielded the 22 T cell receptor beta chains listed below, sequenced in a study of cytomegalovirus exposure and HLA in healthy donors. The PCR used 60 Vbeta and 13 Jbeta primers. Sequencing was performed with immunoSEQ multiplex PCR; in TCRdb, only in-frame clones are kept and a portion is missing. The sample shows 150,000 or so clones, around 73% of them seen only once. Sequenced: PBMCs. The receptors were sampled from a female donor in good health and CMV-seronegative.

J is TRBJ1-4 and V is TRBV5-4; D possibly corresponds to TRBD1 (5 bases). The V gene lost 0 bases and the J gene lost 0 bases, with 9 bases spanning the gap. Germline-derived CDR1 and CDR2 are SGHNT and YYREEE (reference sequence). The CDR3 loop spans 16 amino acids. For the CDR3, the DNA is TGTGCCAGCAGCTTGGCCGGGGGAGCAACTAATGAAAAACTGTTTTTT. Encoded protein: CASSLAGGATNEKLFF.

The chain has TRBV2 and TRBJ1-2; D is uncertain. Looked up from germline, CDR1 is SNHLY and CDR2 is FYNNEI. V lost 4 bases and J lost 2, with 8 bases in between. The CDR3 totals 13 residues. Here the CDR3 reads CASSAAANYGYTF. In DNA, the CDR3 is TGTGCCAGCAGTGCGGCAGCGAACTATGGCTACACCTTC.

This CDR3 is CASSTGLAGVGGELFF. The CDR3 nucleotides are TGTGCCAGCAGTACGGGACTAGCGGGAGTGGGCGGGGAGCTGTTTTTT. The V and J genes are TRBV2 and TRBJ2-2; 14 bases align to TRBD2. V lost 5 bases to trimming and J lost 7 bases; unmatched junction nucleotides: 6. This CDR3 comprises 16 residues. CDR1 is SNHLY and CDR2 is FYNNEI in the germline V gene.

This clone has just one count. The rearrangement joins TRBV5-1 to TRBJ2-1, with D possibly TRBD1 on 6 matching bases. Germline V gives CDR1 SGHRS, CDR2 YFSETQ. The CDR3 spans 16 residues. Trimming took 0 bases from V and 6 from J, leaving 16 bases between them. CDR3 region: CASSLVRGWAGNEQFF. The CDR3 nucleotides read TGCGCCAGCAGCTTGGTCAGGGGATGGGCCGGCAATGAGCAGTTCTTC.

The chain links TRBV10-3 to TRBJ2-1; TRBD2 agrees at 13 bases. Unmatched junction bases numbered 4, after V lost 4 bases and J lost 10 bases. CDR3 length equals 14 residues. Germline values: CDR1 ENHRY, CDR2 SYGVKD. This CDR3 is CAISVGGLAGEQFF. The CDR3, as DNA: TGTGCCATCAGTGTGGGGGGACTAGCGGGAGAGCAGTTCTTC.

The chain carries TRBV19 and TRBJ1-4; 11 bases fit TRBD1. Trimming took 8 bases from V and 7 from J; bases not matched to a gene: 3. The CDR3 runs to 13 residues. Germline CDR1 reads LNHDA; CDR2 reads SQIVND (reference sequence). The CDR3 loop is CASAGTGGEKLFF. CDR3 nucleotide sequence: TGTGCCAGTGCCGGGACAGGGGGTGAAAAACTGTTTTTT.

This clone showed up just once. The gene calls are TRBV28 and TRBJ2-7; unclear D gene. CDR3 size: 12 residues. V dropped 2 bases and J dropped 2 bases, with 4 bases sitting between them. Germline V gives CDR1 MDHEN, CDR2 SYDVKM. This chain's CDR3 is CASSLPTYEQYF. The CDR3 nucleotides are TGTGCCAGCAGTTTACCCACCTACGAGCAGTACTTC.

The CDR3 region has the DNA TGTGCCAGCAGCCAAGCGGTTATCCGACAGGCCTCTGGAAACACCATATATTTT. Protein sequence: CASSQAVIRQASGNTIYF. The gene calls are TRBV4-2 and TRBJ1-3, with D possibly being TRBD1 (6 bases). CDR3 length equals 18 residues. From germline, CDR1 is LGHNA and CDR2 YNFKEQ. Trimming pared 1 base from V and 0 bases from J, leaving 16 bases between.

The chain combines TRBV6-5 with TRBJ1-5, with TRBD1 matching 8 bases. CDR1 and CDR2 (germline): MNHEY, SVGAGI. V lost 6 bases and J lost 6; bases outside the gene matches: 10. The CDR3 is 15 amino acids. DNA of the CDR3: TGTGCCAGCAGCGTCCACAGGGGGACGGGTCAGCCCCAGCATTTT. It encodes CASSVHRGTGQPQHF.

The chain uses TRBV7-9 and TRBJ2-1; perhaps TRBD1 as D (6 bases). V was clipped by 1 base and J by 8 bases, with 12 bases between them. CDR1 SEHNR and CDR2 FQNEAQ come from the germline V gene (reference sequence). The CDR3 contains 14 residues. CDR3 sequence: CASSLEGGAHEQFF. The CDR3 DNA reads TGTGCCAGCAGCTTAGAAGGGGGAGCCCATGAGCAGTTCTTC.

The J gene is TRBJ2-1, the V gene TRBV10-3, with D possibly TRBD1 on 6 matching bases. Trimming pared 3 bases from V and 4 bases from J, leaving 7 bases between. CDR3 length: 13 residues. Germline V gene data show CDR1 as ENHRY and CDR2 as SYGVKD. The CDR3 DNA reads TGTGCCATCAGTGATCAGGGGTACAATGAGCAGTTCTTC. This encodes CAISDQGYNEQFF.

The chain carries TRBV5-6 and TRBJ1-1; 7 bases match TRBD1. The CDR3 is 15 amino acids. CDR1 and CDR2 (germline): SGHDT, YYEEEE. Trimming removed 2 bases from V and 1 base from J; junction bases left unmatched: 5. This chain's CDR3 is CASSFGTAENTEAFF. The CDR3 region has the DNA TGTGCCAGCAGCTTTGGGACAGCAGAGAACACTGAAGCTTTCTTT.

The chain employs TRBV27 and TRBJ2-3, with TRBD2 identical over 9 bases. CDR3 length equals 14 residues. J was trimmed by 7 bases and V by 3 bases; bases with no gene match: 5. Germline V CDR1 and CDR2: MNHEY, SMNVEV (reference sequence). The DNA of the CDR3 is TGTGCCAGCAGTTTTCTAGCGGGGTCCTATACGCAGTATTTT. Amino acids: CASSFLAGSYTQYF.

The V and J genes are TRBV12-2 and TRBJ2-7; the tabulated D call, TRBD2, remains unverified against the DNA. TRBV12-2 is flagged as a pseudogene. The CDR3 totals 11 residues. The CDR3 reads CASRLASGQYF. CDR3 DNA sequence: TGTGCAAGTCGCTTAGCGAGTGGGCAGTACTTC.

This rearrangement joins TRBV28 to TRBJ2-1; tentatively, D is TRBD2 (5 bases). V lost 6 bases and J lost 4, with 19 bases in between. This CDR3 has 16 amino acids. Germline values: CDR1 MDHEN, CDR2 SYDVKM. CDR3 coding DNA: TGTGCCAGCAGCCAGAAGTTTGGCGGGTCTTACAATGAGCAGTTCTTC. This gives the protein CASSQKFGGSYNEQFF.

This chain uses TRBV27 with TRBJ2-7; 10 nucleotides align to TRBD2. Germline V gene lookup returns CDR1 MNHEY and CDR2 SMNVEV (reference sequence). Germline trimming cut 5 bases from V and 6 bases from J; bases unmatched to any gene: 13. The CDR3 loop spans 16 amino acids. The CDR3 coding sequence is TGTGCCAGCAGTGGACGTGGGCTAGCGGGAGTCCGCGAGCAGTACTTC. It yields the protein CASSGRGLAGVREQYF.

This clone was observed a single time. The chain's CDR3 is CASSLGTGGYNEQFF. As DNA, the CDR3 is TGTGCCAGCAGCCTCGGGACAGGGGGCTACAATGAGCAGTTCTTC. This chain links TRBV9 with TRBJ2-1; 11 bases map to TRBD1. The CDR3 is 15 amino acids. The V segment lost 4 bases and the J segment 3 bases; nucleotides outside the gene matches: 3. CDR1 is SGDLS, CDR2 YYNGEE, per germline. The full variable domain, completed using reference TRBV9 and TRBJ2-1, is DSGVTQTPKHLITATGQRVTLRCSPRSGDLSVYWYQQSLDQGLQFLIQYYNGEERAKGNILERFSAQQFPDLHSELNLSSLELGDSALYFCASSLGTGGYNEQFFGPGTRLTVL.

The chain joins TRBV7-6 to TRBJ1-5; TRBD1 matches 7 bases. The V gene end was trimmed by 5 bases and the J gene end by 3 bases; junction bases not matched to a gene: 4. This CDR3 region has 14 residues. Germline lookup yields CDR1 SGHVS and CDR2 FNYEAQ. The CDR3 coding sequence is TGTGCCAGCAGCCCAGGGACAGTCAATCAGCCCCAGCATTTT. It encodes CASSPGTVNQPQHF.

The rearrangement joins TRBV9 to TRBJ2-7, with 10 bases fitting TRBD1. J gave up 5 bases and V 4 bases, and 12 bases lay outside the gene matches. Germline CDR1 and CDR2: SGDLS and YYNGEE. CDR3 length: 16 amino acids. The CDR3 region has the DNA TGTGCCAGCAGCCCATCCCCGGGACAGGGGTACCACGAGCAGTACTTC. Translated, it gives CASSPSPGQGYHEQYF.

V usage is TRBV4-3 and J usage is TRBJ2-7; D might be TRBD1 (6 bases). The CDR3 covers 19 residues. Germline V gene lookup returns CDR1 LGHNA and CDR2 YSLEER. V dropped 3 bases and J dropped 3 bases, with 27 bases sitting between them. For the CDR3, the DNA is TGCGCCAGCAGCCACACCTTGGGAGACAGGCCAAGTGGACACTACGAGCAGTACTTC. Translated, it gives CASSHTLGDRPSGHYEQYF.

Note on this clone: The junction differs from germline at one of its ends, possibly a read error. This chain uses TRBV7-9 with TRBJ1-2, with D possibly TRBD1 on 6 matching bases. The CDR3 sequence is 15 residues long. CDR1 SEHNR and CDR2 FQNEAQ come from the germline V gene (reference sequence). CDR3 sequence reads: CSSSAPARGNYGYTF. CDR3 bases: TGTTCCAGCAGCGCACCCGCCAGGGGAAACTATGGCTACACCTTC.

The chain is built from TRBV25-1 and TRBJ2-4, with D possibly being TRBD1 (6 bases). Looked up from germline, CDR1 is MGHDK and CDR2 is SYGVNS. The ends were cut back, 9 bases at V and 15 bases at J, with 27 bases in the middle. This CDR3 has 14 residues. CDR3 residues: CASMGCHRVPSWYF. The CDR3 DNA sequence: TGTGCCAGTATGGGTTGTCACAGGGTACCCTCCTGGTACTTC.